The clone carrying this TCR beta chain was detected a few times. Its antigen is currently unknown. Distinct nucleotide sequences in the sample also encode this CDR3. The V gene end was trimmed by 1 base and the J gene end by 2 bases; junction bases not matched to a gene: 3. Per germline, CDR1 LNHNV and CDR2 YYDKDF (reference sequence). This CDR3 spans 16 amino acids. This sample is drawn from a study of beta chain features in type 1 diabetes. Whole-study findings and limits: Healthy donors had naive, central memory and Treg TCRB repertoires that appeared less similar than those seen among patients. There was a moderate but significant shortening of TCRB CDR3s in all four CD4+ subsets of Type 1 diabetes patients. Sequencing used cDNA, and cells with high TCR expression could therefore be over-represented.

What was sequenced were expressed TCRB transcripts, since all of the isolated RNA had been reverse transcribed. An average roughly 3.3 million reads came from naive, central memory and regulatory T cell samples. Method: immunoSEQ multiplex PCR; TCRdb's copy keeps in-frame clones and lacks some. The table includes 350,000 or so clones, about 19% detected once. The material sequenced was naive CD4+ T cells from blood. This clonotype was obtained from a woman between 18 and 29 years old in good health. The chain recombines TRBV15 with TRBJ2-5; 11 positions match TRBD2. This chain's CDR3 is CATSRAGTSGQETQYF. CDR3 DNA sequence: TGTGCCACCAGCAGAGCCGGGACTAGCGGACAAGAGACCCAGTACTTC.